The rows below give T cell receptor beta chains drawn from one sample of a study of T cell responses to AZD1222 COVID-19 vaccine. The method was immunoSEQ multiplex PCR; TCRdb's version includes in-frame clones alone and lacks a portion of them. The sample has about 70,000 clones, approximately 81% seen once; the top ten hold around 21%. The sample here was peripheral blood, taken on day 0 of AZD1222 vaccination. The receptor set was obtained from an adult in good health. Each CDR3 is given with its conserved first and last residue. Fields, in order: V gene, J gene, CDR3 protein.

V gene: TRBV6-5; J gene: TRBJ2-1; CDR3 protein: CASTLRYGEQFF
V gene: TRBV6-5; J gene: TRBJ1-2; CDR3 protein: CASLRQGGGYTF
V gene: TRBV5-6; J gene: TRBJ2-7; CDR3 protein: CASSPHLSYEQYF
V gene: TRBV9; J gene: TRBJ2-1; CDR3 protein: CASSPPGAGGEQFF
V gene: TRBV5-1; J gene: TRBJ1-4; CDR3 protein: CASSSRSTNEKLFF
V gene: TRBV5-4; J gene: TRBJ2-7; CDR3 protein: CASRRQGADEQYF
V gene: TRBV6-5; J gene: TRBJ2-5; CDR3 protein: CASSSLEVETQYF
V gene: TRBV6-5; J gene: TRBJ1-4; CDR3 protein: CASSGAAEKLFF
V gene: TRBV27; J gene: TRBJ2-3; CDR3 protein: CASSSTDTQYF
V gene: TRBV28; J gene: TRBJ2-1; CDR3 protein: CASKSGKVSYNEQFF
V gene: TRBV6-1; J gene: TRBJ2-1; CDR3 protein: CASSDFPGGGSYNEQFF
V gene: TRBV14; J gene: TRBJ1-3; CDR3 protein: CASSQGQNSGNTIYF
V gene: TRBV2; J gene: TRBJ2-7; CDR3 protein: CASVSRIYEQYF
V gene: TRBV5-4; J gene: TRBJ1-2; CDR3 protein: CASSLWGQILYGYTF
V gene: TRBV19; J gene: TRBJ1-2; CDR3 protein: CASMLTGFGGYTF
V gene: TRBV6-5; J gene: TRBJ2-3; CDR3 protein: CASSKGPGTDTQYF
V gene: TRBV7-9; J gene: TRBJ2-3; CDR3 protein: CASSLGASGIGTDTQYF
V gene: TRBV6-5; J gene: TRBJ2-3; CDR3 protein: CASHSPDTQYF
V gene: TRBV29-1; J gene: TRBJ2-1; CDR3 protein: CSVDWDRGYNEQFF
V gene: TRBV3-1/TRBV3-2; J gene: TRBJ1-2; CDR3 protein: CASSLLTGQYGYTF
V gene: TRBV12-3/TRBV12-4; J gene: TRBJ2-3; CDR3 protein: CASSFLGTDTQYF
V gene: TRBV6-4; J gene: TRBJ2-2; CDR3 protein: CASSDSGLSASGKTGELFF
V gene: TRBV4-1; J gene: TRBJ1-5; CDR3 protein: CASSRFVTGNQPQHF
V gene: TRBV29-1; J gene: TRBJ1-1; CDR3 protein: CSVRRQLNTEAFF
V gene: TRBV7-9; J gene: TRBJ2-5; CDR3 protein: CASSFVGTQYF
V gene: TRBV10-3; J gene: TRBJ1-1; CDR3 protein: CAISESNREEAFF
V gene: TRBV2; J gene: TRBJ2-5; CDR3 protein: CASNMRLTQETQYF
V gene: TRBV5-6; J gene: TRBJ1-2; CDR3 protein: CASSLAAGGQDGYTF
V gene: TRBV10-2; J gene: TRBJ2-5; CDR3 protein: CASSGQRTQETQYF
V gene: TRBV6-1; J gene: TRBJ2-1; CDR3 protein: CASSEALGGYYNEQFF
V gene: TRBV3-1/TRBV3-2; J gene: TRBJ2-7; CDR3 protein: CASSQELAGWNEQYF
V gene: TRBV4-2; J gene: TRBJ1-2; CDR3 protein: CASSQEAGQGYGYTF
V gene: TRBV19; J gene: TRBJ1-4; CDR3 protein: CASGTGGEKLFF
V gene: TRBV5-1; J gene: TRBJ1-3; CDR3 protein: CASTTEQGAAGNTIYF
V gene: TRBV6-5; J gene: TRBJ2-3; CDR3 protein: CASALSTDTQYF
V gene: TRBV7-9; J gene: TRBJ1-2; CDR3 protein: CASSPVRGTYGYTF
V gene: TRBV6-5; J gene: TRBJ2-7; CDR3 protein: CASSPTNYEQYF
V gene: TRBV7-8; J gene: TRBJ1-4; CDR3 protein: CASSLAEFRTGEKLFF
V gene: TRBV6-5; J gene: TRBJ2-7; CDR3 protein: CASKRSPSYEQYF
V gene: TRBV10-1; J gene: TRBJ1-1; CDR3 protein: CASSEAGTGIAFF
V gene: TRBV12-3/TRBV12-4; J gene: TRBJ1-1; CDR3 protein: CASSPNLSAFF
V gene: TRBV6-1; J gene: TRBJ1-1; CDR3 protein: CASSEDQWEGVGTEAFF
V gene: TRBV24-1; J gene: TRBJ2-3; CDR3 protein: CATSRAGENTQYF
V gene: TRBV19; J gene: TRBJ1-5; CDR3 protein: CASSVTGSNQPQHF
V gene: TRBV7-6; J gene: TRBJ2-7; CDR3 protein: CASGDTLSYEQYF
V gene: TRBV5-1; J gene: TRBJ2-5; CDR3 protein: CASSSTGSAKTQYF
V gene: TRBV2; J gene: TRBJ2-7; CDR3 protein: CASSEPLTIEQYF
V gene: TRBV7-3; J gene: TRBJ2-7; CDR3 protein: CASSPGTGGEQYF
V gene: TRBV6-6; J gene: TRBJ2-1; CDR3 protein: CASSYLGTSGRSEQFF
V gene: TRBV6-5; J gene: TRBJ1-3; CDR3 protein: CASSYAPGSGNTIYF
V gene: TRBV18; J gene: TRBJ1-3; CDR3 protein: CASSPGQGAGNTIYF
V gene: TRBV19; J gene: TRBJ1-2; CDR3 protein: CASSTDGQGHYGYTF
V gene: TRBV6-5; J gene: TRBJ2-5; CDR3 protein: CASRNRGQETQYF
V gene: TRBV20-1; J gene: TRBJ1-6; CDR3 protein: CSASPGTNYNSPLHF